This T cell receptor (beta chain) was sequenced for a study of T cell clusters in autoimmune cytopenias. Study-level results: Exclusive TRB clusters were about 3-fold more numerous in healthy donors than in active autoimmune hepatitis. The cluster-lack signature was not seen for secondary cytopenia versus chronic lymphocytic leukemia. The T cell clusters came from computational analysis alone and lack functional validation. TRB repertoire shifts in secondary cytopenia and chronic lymphocytic leukemia mostly reflected lymphoma, not autoimmunity.

Considering frequency, this clonotype is medium-sized. Its antigen is unidentified. The germline V gene has CDR1 MNHEY and CDR2 SVGAGI. The CDR3 is 18 residues long. TRB was amplified by touch-down multiplex PCR, primer pools A and B combined. For each CDR3 protein, TCRdb gives one entry from its re-call of the multiplex PCR reads, without DNA. The ten most abundant clones cover approximately 30% of a sample with 8,200 or so distinct CDR3 sequences. About 39,000 genome equivalents of blood DNA were amplified for TRB. The chain carries TRBV6-5 and TRBJ2-5; there is no DNA to check the TCRdb D call of TRBD2. Sequences were obtained from peripheral blood. The source is a human donor with an autoimmune cytopenia or autoimmune hepatitis (not recorded which). CDR3 residues: CASSTRTSGRVFQETQYF.